The 2 T cell receptor beta chains below were found in one sample sequenced in a study of STAT3 mutations in large granular lymphocyte leukemia. Study-wide results and limits: Every T-LGLL patient had at least one immunodominant TCRbeta clonotype.

Their specific antigens are unknown. This table comes from immunoSEQ multiplex PCR, and its TCRdb copy is limited to in-frame clones, with some not included. The sample consists of around 29,000 clones, 86% of them appearing once. Sequencing was performed on peripheral blood mononuclear cells. Receptors were obtained from a man in his fifties or sixties with T-cell large granular lymphocyte leukemia. Some clones in this sample may be carry-over from other donors' samples.

The chain joins TRBV5-1 to TRBJ2-5; 7 bases map to TRBD2. The CDR3 covers 13 residues. Germline CDR1 SGHRS, CDR2 YFSETQ. Losses at the gene ends were 4 bases for V and 5 bases for J; bases not matched to a gene: 5. Here the CDR3 reads CASSPSGTETQYF. The CDR3 DNA reads TGCGCCAGCAGCCCGAGCGGGACGGAGACCCAGTACTTC. The whole variable domain, remainder taken from reference TRBV5-1 and TRBJ2-5, is KAGVTQTPRYLIKTRGQQVTLSCSPISGHRSVSWYQQTPGQGLQFLFEYFSETQRNKGNFPGRFSGRQFSNSRSEMNVSTLELGDSALYLCASSPSGTETQYFGPGTRLLVL.

This sequence joins TRBV5-1 and TRBJ2-1; 11 nucleotides match TRBD2. V lost 3 bases to trimming and J lost 0 bases; unmatched junction nucleotides: 8. CDR3 size: 18 residues. Germline V gene lookup returns CDR1 SGHRS and CDR2 YFSETQ. The chain's CDR3 is CASSWGLADQSSYNEQFF. The CDR3 DNA reads TGCGCCAGCAGCTGGGGACTAGCGGATCAAAGCTCCTACAATGAGCAGTTCTTC.